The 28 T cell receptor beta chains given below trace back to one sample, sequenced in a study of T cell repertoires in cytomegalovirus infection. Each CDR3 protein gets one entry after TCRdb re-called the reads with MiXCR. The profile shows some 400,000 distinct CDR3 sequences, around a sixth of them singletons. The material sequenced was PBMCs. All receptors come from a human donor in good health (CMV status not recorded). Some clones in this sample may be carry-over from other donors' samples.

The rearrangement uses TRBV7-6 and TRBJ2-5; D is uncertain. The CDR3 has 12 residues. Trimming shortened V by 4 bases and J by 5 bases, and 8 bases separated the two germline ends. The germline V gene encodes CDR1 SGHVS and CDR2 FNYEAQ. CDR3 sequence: CASSSPLETQYF. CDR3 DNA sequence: TGTGCCAGCAGCTCCCCCTTGGAGACCCAGTACTTC.

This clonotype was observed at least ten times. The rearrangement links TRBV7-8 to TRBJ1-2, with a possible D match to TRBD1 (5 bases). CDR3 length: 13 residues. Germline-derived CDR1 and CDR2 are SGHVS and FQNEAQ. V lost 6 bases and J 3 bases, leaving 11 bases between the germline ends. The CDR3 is CASRLDMDYGYTF. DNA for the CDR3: TGTGCCAGCAGGCTGGACATGGACTATGGCTACACCTTC.

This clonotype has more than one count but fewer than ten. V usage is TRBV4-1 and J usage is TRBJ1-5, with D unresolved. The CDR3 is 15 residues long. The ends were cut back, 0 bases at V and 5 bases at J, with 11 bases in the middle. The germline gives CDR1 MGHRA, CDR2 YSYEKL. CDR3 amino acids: CASSQDPTVDQPQHF. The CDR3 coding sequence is TGCGCCAGCAGCCAAGATCCAACAGTTGATCAGCCCCAGCATTTT.

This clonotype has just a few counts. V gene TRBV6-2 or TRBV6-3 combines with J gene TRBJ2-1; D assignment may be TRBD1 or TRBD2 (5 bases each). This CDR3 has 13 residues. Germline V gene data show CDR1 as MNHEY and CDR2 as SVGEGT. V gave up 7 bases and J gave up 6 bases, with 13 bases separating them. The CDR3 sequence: CASTGASRNEQFF. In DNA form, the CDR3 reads TGTGCCAGCACCGGGGCTAGTCGCAATGAGCAGTTCTTC.

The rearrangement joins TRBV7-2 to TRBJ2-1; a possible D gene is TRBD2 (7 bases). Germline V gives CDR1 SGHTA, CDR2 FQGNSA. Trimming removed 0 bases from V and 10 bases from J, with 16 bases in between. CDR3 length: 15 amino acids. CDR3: CASSLAGVGRGEQFF. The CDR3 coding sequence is TGTGCCAGCAGCTTAGCCGGGGTGGGGAGGGGGGAGCAGTTCTTC.

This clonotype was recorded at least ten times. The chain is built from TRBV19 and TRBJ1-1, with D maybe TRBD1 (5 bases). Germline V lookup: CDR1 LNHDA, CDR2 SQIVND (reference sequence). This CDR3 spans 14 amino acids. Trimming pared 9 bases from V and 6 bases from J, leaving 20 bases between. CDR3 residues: CASTPGGSESEAFF. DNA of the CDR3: TGTGCCAGCACTCCCGGGGGAAGTGAGTCTGAAGCTTTCTTT.

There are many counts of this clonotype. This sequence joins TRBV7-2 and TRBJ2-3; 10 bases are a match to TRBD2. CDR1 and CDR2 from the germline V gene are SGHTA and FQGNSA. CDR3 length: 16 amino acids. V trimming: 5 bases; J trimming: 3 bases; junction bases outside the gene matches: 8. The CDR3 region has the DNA TGTGCCAGCAGCCCGCGAGGACTAGCGGTTACAGATACGCAGTATTTT. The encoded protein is CASSPRGLAVTDTQYF.

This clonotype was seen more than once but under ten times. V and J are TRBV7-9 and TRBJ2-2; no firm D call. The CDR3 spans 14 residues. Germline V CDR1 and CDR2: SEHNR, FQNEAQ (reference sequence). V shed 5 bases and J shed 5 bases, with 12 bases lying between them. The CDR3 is CASSPTVGTGELFF. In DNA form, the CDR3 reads TGTGCCAGCAGCCCGACCGTGGGGACCGGGGAGCTGTTTTTT. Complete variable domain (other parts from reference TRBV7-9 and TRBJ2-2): DTGVSQNPRHKITKRGQNVTFRCDPISEHNRLYWYRQTLGQGPEFLTYFQNEAQLEKSRLLSDRFSAERPKGSFSTLEIQRTEQGDSAMYLCASSPTVGTGELFFGEGSRLTVL.

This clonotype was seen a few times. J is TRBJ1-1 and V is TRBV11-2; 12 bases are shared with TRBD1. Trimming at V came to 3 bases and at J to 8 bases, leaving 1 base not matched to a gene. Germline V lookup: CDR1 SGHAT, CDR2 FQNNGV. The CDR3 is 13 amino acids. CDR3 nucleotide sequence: TGTGCCAGCAGCTTTGGGACAGGGGGCGAAGCTTTCTTT. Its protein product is CASSFGTGGEAFF.

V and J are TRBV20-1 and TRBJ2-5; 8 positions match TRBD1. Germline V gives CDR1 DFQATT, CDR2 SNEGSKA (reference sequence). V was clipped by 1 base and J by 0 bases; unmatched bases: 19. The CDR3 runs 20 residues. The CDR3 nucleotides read TGCAGTGCTAGAGTTTCAGGGGGGACAGGTCAGGTTGGTTACCAAGAGACCCAGTACTTC. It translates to CSARVSGGTGQVGYQETQYF.

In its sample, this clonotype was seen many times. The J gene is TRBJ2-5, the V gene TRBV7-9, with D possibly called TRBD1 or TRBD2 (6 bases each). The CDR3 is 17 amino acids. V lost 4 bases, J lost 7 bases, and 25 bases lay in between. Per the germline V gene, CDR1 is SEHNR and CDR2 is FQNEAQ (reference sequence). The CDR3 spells CASSSHEGGPVGGTQYF. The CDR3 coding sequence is TGTGCCAGCAGCTCCCACGAGGGGGGACCCGTTGGTGGGACCCAGTACTTC.

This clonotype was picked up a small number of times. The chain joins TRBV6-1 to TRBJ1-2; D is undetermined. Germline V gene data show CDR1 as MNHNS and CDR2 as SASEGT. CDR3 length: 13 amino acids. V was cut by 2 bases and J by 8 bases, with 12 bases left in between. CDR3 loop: CASSEYVWYGYTF. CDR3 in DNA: TGTGCCAGCAGTGAATATGTTTGGTACGGCTACACCTTC.

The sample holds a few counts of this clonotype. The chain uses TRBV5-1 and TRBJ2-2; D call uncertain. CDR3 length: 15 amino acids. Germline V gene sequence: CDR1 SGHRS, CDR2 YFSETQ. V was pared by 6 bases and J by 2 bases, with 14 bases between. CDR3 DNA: TGCGCCAGCAAAAAGGAGTTTCGAAACACCGGGGAGCTGTTTTTT. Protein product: CASKKEFRNTGELFF. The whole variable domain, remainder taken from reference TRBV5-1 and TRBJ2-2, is KAGVTQTPRYLIKTRGQQVTLSCSPISGHRSVSWYQQTPGQGLQFLFEYFSETQRNKGNFPGRFSGRQFSNSRSEMNVSTLELGDSALYLCASKKEFRNTGELFFGEGSRLTVL.

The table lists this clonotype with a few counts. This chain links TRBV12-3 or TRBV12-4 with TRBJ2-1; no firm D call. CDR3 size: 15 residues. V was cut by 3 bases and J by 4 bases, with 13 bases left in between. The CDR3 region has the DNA TGTGCCAGCAGTTTTTCCTTTCAGCTTTACAATGAGCAGTTCTTC. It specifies CASSFSFQLYNEQFF.

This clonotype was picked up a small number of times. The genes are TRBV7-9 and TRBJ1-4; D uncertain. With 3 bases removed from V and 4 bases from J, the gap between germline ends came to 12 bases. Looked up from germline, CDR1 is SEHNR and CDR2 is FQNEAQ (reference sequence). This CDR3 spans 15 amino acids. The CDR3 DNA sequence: TGTGCCAGCAGCTTGTGGCTTTGGGGTAATGAAAAACTGTTTTTT. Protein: CASSLWLWGNEKLFF.

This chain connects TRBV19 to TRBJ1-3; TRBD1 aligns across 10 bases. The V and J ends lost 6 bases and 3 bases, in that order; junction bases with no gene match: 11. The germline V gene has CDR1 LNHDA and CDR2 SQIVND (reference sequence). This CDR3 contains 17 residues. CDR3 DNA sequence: TGTGCCAGTAGACTAAGCCGGGACAGGGGACGTGGAAACACCATATATTTT. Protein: CASRLSRDRGRGNTIYF. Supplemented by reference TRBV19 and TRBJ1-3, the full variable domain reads DGGITQSPKYLFRKEGQNVTLSCEQNLNHDAMYWYRQDPGQGLRLIYYSQIVNDFQKGDIAEGYSVSREKKESFPLTVTSAQKNPTAFYLCASRLSRDRGRGNTIYFGEGSWLTVV.

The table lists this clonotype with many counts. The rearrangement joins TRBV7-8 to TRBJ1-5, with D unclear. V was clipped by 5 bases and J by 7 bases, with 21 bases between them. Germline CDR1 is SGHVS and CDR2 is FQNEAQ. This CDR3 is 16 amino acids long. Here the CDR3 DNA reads TGTGCCAGCAGCCGTCATGAGACCGGGTCGGGACAGCCCCAGCATTTT. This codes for CASSRHETGSGQPQHF.

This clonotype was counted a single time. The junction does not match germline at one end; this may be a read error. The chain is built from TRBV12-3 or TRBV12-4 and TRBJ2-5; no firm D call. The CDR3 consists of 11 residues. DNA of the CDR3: TGTGCCAGCAGTACCCAAGAGACCCAGCACTTC. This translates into CASSTQETQHF.

The DNA for the CDR3 is TGTGCCAGCAGTGTTGCGGGGAATCAGCCCCAGCATTTT. Amino acids: CASSVAGNQPQHF. V is TRBV2 and J is TRBJ1-5; no definite D call. The CDR3 has 13 amino acids. The germline V and J ends were trimmed by 4 bases and 4 bases, with 8 bases remaining between them. In germline, CDR1 is SNHLY, CDR2 FYNNEI.

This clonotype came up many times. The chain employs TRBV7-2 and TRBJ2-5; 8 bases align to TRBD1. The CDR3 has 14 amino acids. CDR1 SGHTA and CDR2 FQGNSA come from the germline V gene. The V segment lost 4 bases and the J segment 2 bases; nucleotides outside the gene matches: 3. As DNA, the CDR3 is TGTGCCAGCAGCTCGAGGGACAGGCAAGAGACCCAGTACTTC. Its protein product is CASSSRDRQETQYF.

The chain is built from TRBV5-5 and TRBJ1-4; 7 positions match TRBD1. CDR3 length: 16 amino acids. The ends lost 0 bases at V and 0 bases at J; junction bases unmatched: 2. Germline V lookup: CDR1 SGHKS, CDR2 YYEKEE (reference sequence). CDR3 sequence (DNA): TGTGCCAGCAGCTTGGTGGGACAGACAACTAATGAAAAACTGTTTTTT. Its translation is CASSLVGQTTNEKLFF.

CDR3 coding DNA: TGTGCCAGCGTGCCAGCGGGAGTGGGAGATACGCAGTATTTT. Translation: CASVPAGVGDTQYF. This chain connects TRBV6-6 to TRBJ2-3, with TRBD2 matching 8 bases. The CDR3 runs 14 residues. Germline CDR1 MNHNY, CDR2 SVGAGI (reference sequence). Trimming removed 8 bases from V and 5 bases from J; junction bases left unmatched: 9.

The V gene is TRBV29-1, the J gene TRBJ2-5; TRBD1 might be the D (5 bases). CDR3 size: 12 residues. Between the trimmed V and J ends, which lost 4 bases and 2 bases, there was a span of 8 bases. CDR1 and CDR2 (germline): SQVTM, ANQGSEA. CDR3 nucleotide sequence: TGCAGCGTTGGGGGCTATCAAGAGACCCAGTACTTC. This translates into CSVGGYQETQYF.

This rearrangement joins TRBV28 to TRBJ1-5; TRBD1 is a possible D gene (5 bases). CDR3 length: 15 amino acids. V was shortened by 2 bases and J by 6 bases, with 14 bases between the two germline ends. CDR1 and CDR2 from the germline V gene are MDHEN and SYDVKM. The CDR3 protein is CASSLGQGVRQPQHF. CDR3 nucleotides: TGTGCCAGCAGTTTAGGGCAGGGTGTACGTCAGCCCCAGCATTTT.

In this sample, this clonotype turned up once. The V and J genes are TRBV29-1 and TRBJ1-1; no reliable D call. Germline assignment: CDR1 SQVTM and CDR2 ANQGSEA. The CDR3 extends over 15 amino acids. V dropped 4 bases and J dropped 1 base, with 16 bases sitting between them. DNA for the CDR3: TGCAGCGTTGGTAGAGCAGCAGGCAGGAACACTGAAGCTTTCTTT. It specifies CSVGRAAGRNTEAFF.

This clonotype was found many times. The CDR3 sequence is CASSQTGSTEAFF. The CDR3 bases are TGTGCCAGCAGCCAGACAGGGTCCACTGAAGCTTTCTTT. The chain is built from TRBV6-1 and TRBJ1-1; 7 bases are shared with TRBD1. Germline-derived CDR1 and CDR2 are MNHNS and SASEGT. V was pared by 6 bases and J by 4 bases, with 5 bases of the junction left unmatched. The CDR3 is 13 amino acids.

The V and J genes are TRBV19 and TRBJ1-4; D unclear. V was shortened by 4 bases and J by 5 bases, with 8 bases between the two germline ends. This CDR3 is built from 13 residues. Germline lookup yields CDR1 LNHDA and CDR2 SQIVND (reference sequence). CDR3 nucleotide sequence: TGTGCCAGTAGTACCCCCTGGAATGAAAAACTGTTTTTT. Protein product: CASSTPWNEKLFF.

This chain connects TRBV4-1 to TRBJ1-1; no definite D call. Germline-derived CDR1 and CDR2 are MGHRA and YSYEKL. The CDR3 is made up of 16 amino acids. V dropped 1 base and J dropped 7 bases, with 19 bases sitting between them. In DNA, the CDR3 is TGCGCCAGCAGCCAAGGTATGGTGGGGAGCCGGGGTGAAGCTTTCTTT. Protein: CASSQGMVGSRGEAFF.